Following are 11 T cell receptor beta chains from one sample sequenced in a study of early T cells in non-severe SARS-CoV-2 infection. TCRdb re-called the 5' RACE reads through MiXCR, storing one row per CDR3 protein. This sample carries tens of thousands of distinct CDR3 sequences, roughly 14% of them seen once, and the ten largest clones take 0.5% to 0.75%. Sequencing was done on a sample of whole blood. The source of these receptors is an adult who was a healthcare worker with PCR-confirmed SARS-CoV-2 infection or an uninfected control (not recorded which).

This clonotype was seen a handful of times. The chain couples TRBV7-2 to TRBJ1-2, with a tentative D call TRBD1 (5 bases). Germline CDR1 reads SGHTA; CDR2 reads FQGNSA. The CDR3 is 13 amino acids. Trimming removed 1 base at V and 8 bases at J, with 11 bases between. The CDR3 region is CASSLGGADGYTF. CDR3 bases: TGTGCCAGCAGCTTAGGAGGGGCGGACGGCTACACCTTC.

The chain couples TRBV20-1 to TRBJ2-3, with 8 bases identical to TRBD1. The CDR3 covers 14 residues. Trimming took 4 bases from V and 4 from J; bases not matched to a gene: 7. Germline V gives CDR1 DFQATT, CDR2 SNEGSKA (reference sequence). CDR3 sequence reads: CSATGGAGADTQYF. The DNA for the CDR3 is TGCAGTGCTACAGGGGGCGCAGGGGCAGATACGCAGTATTTT.

V and J are TRBV6-5 and TRBJ1-2; D may be TRBD1 (5 bases). The CDR3 is 14 amino acids. Per germline, CDR1 MNHEY and CDR2 SVGAGI. The V gene lost 2 bases and the J gene lost 3 bases, with 10 bases spanning the gap. CDR3 sequence: CASSYGGPYYGYTF. CDR3 bases: TGTGCCAGCAGTTACGGGGGACCCTACTATGGCTACACCTTC.

This clonotype was seen more than once but under ten times. The gene calls are TRBV7-8 and TRBJ1-1; D gene unclear. CDR3 length equals 15 residues. From germline, CDR1 is SGHVS and CDR2 FQNEAQ. Trimming shortened V by 7 bases and J by 0 bases, and 15 bases separated the two germline ends. The CDR3 coding sequence is TGTGCCAGCACTAAGGGTCCCCTGATGAACACTGAAGCTTTCTTT. Amino acids: CASTKGPLMNTEAFF.

J is TRBJ1-3 and V is TRBV3-1; D is undetermined. With 6 bases removed from V and 0 bases from J, the gap between germline ends came to 12 bases. The germline gives CDR1 LGHDT, CDR2 YNNKEL (reference sequence). CDR3 size: 15 residues. CDR3 sequence: CASRLQASSGNTIYF. Written as DNA, the CDR3 is TGTGCCAGCAGACTCCAAGCAAGCTCTGGAAACACCATATATTTT.

This clonotype came up a few times. This chain links TRBV6-5 with TRBJ2-3, with 8 nucleotides matching TRBD1. Germline V gene lookup returns CDR1 MNHEY and CDR2 SVGAGI. V lost 6 bases and J lost 4; bases outside the gene matches: 15. There are 17 residues in the CDR3. CDR3 DNA: TGTGCCAGCAGAAAGGGCCCGGGACAGGCATATCCAGATACGCAGTATTTT. Its translation: CASRKGPGQAYPDTQYF.

The chain employs TRBV29-1 and TRBJ2-2; D uncertain. Germline V lookup: CDR1 SQVTM, CDR2 ANQGSEA. CDR3 length equals 14 residues. V dropped 7 bases and J dropped 0 bases, with 12 bases sitting between them. CDR3 protein: CSASGFSNTGELFF. CDR3 bases: TGCAGCGCTTCAGGCTTTTCGAACACCGGGGAGCTGTTTTTT.

J is TRBJ2-1 and V is TRBV6-6, with 12 bases fitting TRBD2. V shed 10 bases, J shed 5 bases, and the junction held 12 bases outside the gene matches. The CDR3 spans 16 residues. CDR1 is MNHNY, CDR2 SVGAGI, per germline (reference sequence). The CDR3 region is CATTSSGGAPDNEQFF. CDR3 DNA sequence: TGTGCCACCACATCTAGCGGGGGGGCCCCGGACAATGAGCAGTTCTTC.

The table lists this clonotype with a few counts. The chain links TRBV5-1 to TRBJ1-5, with unresolved D. V lost 3 bases, J lost 7 bases, and 11 bases lay in between. CDR1 is SGHRS and CDR2 is YFSETQ in the germline V gene. The CDR3 loop spans 13 amino acids. CDR3 protein: CASSSLGGQPQHF. The CDR3 nucleotides read TGCGCCAGCAGCTCTTTGGGCGGGCAGCCCCAGCATTTT.

In this sample, this clonotype turned up a few times. The chain has TRBV5-6 and TRBJ2-7; TRBD1 is a possible D gene (6 bases). This CDR3 region has 14 residues. The germline V and J ends were trimmed by 0 bases and 4 bases, with 11 bases remaining between them. Germline CDR1 and CDR2: SGHDT and YYEEEE. The CDR3 DNA follows: TGTGCCAGCAGCTTGGGGGTTACAGGGTACGAGCAGTACGTC. Its translation is CASSLGVTGYEQYV.

V gene TRBV10-1 combines with J gene TRBJ1-1; 11 nucleotides align to TRBD1. Germline V CDR1 and CDR2: WNHNN, SYGVQD (reference sequence). Trimming removed 5 bases from V and 4 bases from J; junction bases left unmatched: 9. This CDR3 region has 16 residues. CDR3 residues: CASSYQQDRGPTEAFF. In DNA form, the CDR3 reads TGCGCCAGCAGTTACCAACAGGACAGGGGGCCCACTGAAGCTTTCTTT.